This T cell receptor (beta chain) was recorded in a study of control samples from healthy donors and cancer patients. Clones were sequenced by immunoSEQ multiplex PCR, and TCRdb holds only the in-frame ones, with some missing. Found here are approximately 180,000 clones, around 94% of them singletons; the top ten hold 1.3%. Deletions cut 6 bases from V and 8 bases from J, with 19 bases between. This CDR3 has 14 amino acids. Per germline, CDR1 MNHEY and CDR2 SVGAGI. The rearrangement joins TRBV6-5 to TRBJ1-2; D is ambiguous. The sequencing sample was made of blood. The TCR sequence derives from a woman under 30 in good health. The CDR3 DNA sequence: TGTGCCAGCAGGCCGACCACGGTGCGACACGGCTACACCTTC. This encodes CASRPTTVRHGYTF.